The source of this T cell receptor (beta chain) is a study of cytomegalovirus exposure and HLA in healthy donors. Study as a whole: In terms of ancestry, the Caucasian-associated cluster contained roughly 81% of the roughly 400 genotyped donors. General observations from the study: Later analysis showed TCR association rates varying by HLA locus, highest for DRB1 and lowest for HLA-C. HLA alleles showed associations with 16,951 TCR beta sequences in a later analysis, at a 0.05 false discovery rate. Cytomegalovirus association was assigned to approximately 160 TCR beta chains.

Vbeta (60) and Jbeta (13) primers were used in the PCR. Sequencing was performed with immunoSEQ multiplex PCR; in TCRdb, only in-frame clones are kept and a portion is missing. The sample consists of about 73,000 clones, roughly 71% of them appearing once. V lost 1 base, J lost 13 bases, and 15 bases lay in between. CDR1 and CDR2 from the germline V gene are SGHNT and YYREEE (reference sequence). CDR3 length equals 13 residues. Of note for this clone: The antigen remains unidentified.

The specimen sequenced was PBMCs. The sequence was collected from a man between 65 and 79 years old in good health and CMV-seronegative. V usage is TRBV5-4 and J usage is TRBJ2-1; D unresolved. For the CDR3, the DNA is TGTGCCAGCAGCTTGCAAGAGGATTCGTTCCAGTTCTTC. It yields the protein CASSLQEDSFQFF.